The 9 T cell receptor beta chains below come from one sample, sequenced in a study of blood T cell repertoires in COVID-19. Assay used: immunoSEQ multiplex PCR; TCRdb lists only in-frame clones, some missing. The sample includes around 100,000 clones, more than 75% of them seen just once. Sequences were obtained from peripheral blood. The receptors were gathered from a human donor in a cohort sampled during active COVID-19.

V gene TRBV7-3 combines with J gene TRBJ2-1, with a weak D call TRBD2 (6 bases). Trimming left V 5 bases short and J 4 bases short, with 15 bases between. Germline V gene sequence: CDR1 SGHTA, CDR2 FQGTGA. The CDR3 covers 15 residues. This CDR3 is CASSLGSGGYNEQFF. As DNA, the CDR3 is TGTGCCAGCAGCCTAGGGAGCGGAGGGTACAATGAGCAGTTCTTC.

The chain combines TRBV10-3 with TRBJ2-3, with a possible D match to TRBD2 (5 bases). The CDR3 is made up of 17 amino acids. Germline loops: CDR1 ENHRY, CDR2 SYGVKD. V was trimmed by 3 bases and J by 0 bases, leaving 16 bases between them. CDR3: CAISENFGGSSTDTQYF. CDR3 sequence (DNA): TGTGCCATCAGTGAAAATTTCGGAGGAAGTAGCACAGATACGCAGTATTTT.

This clone has only a few counts. A read error may account for a junction end that differs from germline. V usage is TRBV2 and J usage is TRBJ2-7, with unresolved D. The CDR3 has 14 amino acids. From germline, CDR1 is SNHLY and CDR2 FYNNEI. CDR3 nucleotides: TGTGCCAGCAGGGAAGGGCCAGGTACCTACGAGCAGTACTTC. It is translated as CASREGPGTYEQYF.

The rearrangement uses TRBV6-6 and TRBJ2-1, with 12 bases identical to TRBD2. The V gene end was trimmed by 5 bases and the J gene end by 2 bases; junction bases not matched to a gene: 4. The CDR3 runs 16 residues. Germline V gene sequence: CDR1 MNHNY, CDR2 SVGAGI (reference sequence). Here the CDR3 DNA reads TGTGCCAGCAGTCCGCGACTAGCGGGGGCCTACAATGAGCAGTTCTTC. This encodes CASSPRLAGAYNEQFF.

CDR3 amino acids: CASSFSTGPYEQYF. The DNA for the CDR3 is TGCGCCAGCAGCTTTTCGACAGGGCCCTACGAGCAGTACTTC. This rearrangement joins TRBV5-1 to TRBJ2-7, with TRBD1 matching 7 bases. Trimming cost V 2 bases and J 2 bases; bases outside gene matches: 4. This CDR3 spans 14 amino acids. Per the germline V gene, CDR1 is SGHRS and CDR2 is YFSETQ.

The rearrangement uses TRBV7-2 and TRBJ2-3, with 9 bases identical to TRBD2. The CDR3 runs 14 residues. V was pared by 7 bases and J by 5 bases, with 7 bases of the junction left unmatched. The germline gives CDR1 SGHTA, CDR2 FQGNSA. This CDR3 is CASMRGGGGDTQYF. The CDR3 DNA follows: TGTGCCAGCATGCGCGGGGGGGGCGGAGATACGCAGTATTTT.

The V call is TRBV29-1, the J call TRBJ1-4; no clear D gene. The CDR3 contains 12 residues. Germline V gives CDR1 SQVTM, CDR2 ANQGSEA. With 5 bases removed from V and 4 bases from J, the gap between germline ends came to 8 bases. The CDR3 is CSVKQHNEKLFF. CDR3 bases: TGCAGCGTTAAACAGCATAATGAAAAACTGTTTTTT.

This chain links TRBV9 with TRBJ2-1; D may be TRBD2 (6 bases). This CDR3 region has 22 residues. The germline V gene encodes CDR1 SGDLS and CDR2 YYNGEE. V was cut by 0 bases and J by 0 bases, with 28 bases left in between. CDR3 amino acids: CASSVVSGMWIRGEASYNEQFF. For the CDR3, the DNA is TGTGCCAGCAGCGTAGTGTCTGGTATGTGGATCCGCGGGGAGGCCTCCTACAATGAGCAGTTCTTC. The whole variable domain, remainder taken from reference TRBV9 and TRBJ2-1, is DSGVTQTPKHLITATGQRVTLRCSPRSGDLSVYWYQQSLDQGLQFLIQYYNGEERAKGNILERFSAQQFPDLHSELNLSSLELGDSALYFCASSVVSGMWIRGEASYNEQFFGPGTRLTVL.

V usage is TRBV5-6 and J usage is TRBJ2-7, with a tentative D call TRBD2 (6 bases). Looked up from germline, CDR1 is SGHDT and CDR2 is YYEEEE. V was clipped by 3 bases and J by 4 bases, with 14 bases between them. The CDR3 length is 14 residues. The CDR3 loop reads CASSWRDGGYEQYF. CDR3 DNA: TGTGCCAGCAGCTGGAGGGACGGAGGTTACGAGCAGTACTTC.